Listed here is a single T cell receptor beta chain. This specimen comes from a study of CD8 T cells in Susac syndrome. The CDR3 consists of 16 residues. Between the trimmed V and J ends, which lost 3 bases and 2 bases, there was a span of 14 bases. CDR1 ENHRY and CDR2 SYGVKD come from the germline V gene. FACS was used to enrich TEMRA cells, whereas the CD8+ and CD4+ T cells were obtained by negative isolation. Random-hexamer reverse transcription was applied to roughly 0.45 to 1 ug RNA. TCRdb independently ran MiXCR on the immunoSEQ multiplex PCR reads; one entry per CDR3 protein. The sample has about 300,000 distinct CDR3 sequences, 70% to 90% seen once; the top ten hold around 0.2%.

V and J are TRBV10-3 and TRBJ1-5, with unresolved D. The sequence derives from a human donor with multiple sclerosis. The specimen was CD8+ T cells from PBMCs. The CDR3 sequence: CAISEWKNSRNQPQHF. As DNA, the CDR3 is TGTGCCATCAGTGAATGGAAGAACAGCCGCAATCAGCCCCAGCATTTT.